One sample yielded the 29 T cell receptor beta chains listed below, sequenced in a study of cytomegalovirus exposure and HLA in healthy donors. A multiplex PCR was run with 60 Vbeta primers and 13 Jbeta primers. The data were produced by immunoSEQ multiplex PCR, yet TCRdb's version contains in-frame clones alone and is incomplete. Of under 200,000 clones listed, 82% were seen once; the top ten hold under 1%. What was sequenced was PBMCs. These receptors were collected from a girl aged 2 to 9 in good health and CMV-seropositive.

CDR3 region: CASSAHSGQVYNEQFF. CDR3 DNA: TGTGCCAGCAGCGCGCACTCGGGACAGGTCTACAATGAGCAGTTCTTC. The rearrangement links TRBV9 to TRBJ2-1; 8 bases are shared with TRBD1. The germline V gene has CDR1 SGDLS and CDR2 YYNGEE. The CDR3 extends over 16 amino acids. V shed 3 bases, J shed 3 bases, and the junction held 8 bases outside the gene matches.

This clone has only one observation. V is TRBV10-3 and J is TRBJ1-1, with 7 bases lining up with TRBD1. The CDR3 has 13 amino acids. Losses at the gene ends were 6 bases for V and 3 bases for J; bases not matched to a gene: 4. Germline V CDR1 and CDR2: ENHRY, SYGVKD. The CDR3 nucleotides read TGTGCCATCAGGGGGACAGTCGACACTGAAGCTTTCTTT. Protein: CAIRGTVDTEAFF.

V usage is TRBV6-4 and J usage is TRBJ1-1; 7 positions match TRBD1. Germline values: CDR1 MRHNA, CDR2 SNTAGT. With 0 bases clipped from V and 0 bases from J, the junction kept 7 bases outside the gene matches. The CDR3 has 17 residues. CDR3 coding DNA: TGTGCCAGCAGTGACTCCCCGGGACAGCCTATGAACACTGAAGCTTTCTTT. The encoded protein is CASSDSPGQPMNTEAFF.

This chain uses TRBV29-1 with TRBJ2-5; D not resolved. The CDR3 consists of 13 residues. Trimming took 3 bases from V and 0 from J, leaving 8 bases between them. The germline V gene encodes CDR1 SQVTM and CDR2 ANQGSEA. CDR3 loop: CSVDRLDQETQYF. DNA of the CDR3: TGCAGCGTTGATAGGCTAGACCAAGAGACCCAGTACTTC.

J is TRBJ1-5 and V is TRBV29-1, with 11 bases lining up with TRBD1. Germline-derived CDR1 and CDR2 are SQVTM and ANQGSEA. J gave up 6 bases and V 6 bases, and 7 bases lay outside the gene matches. The CDR3 is 14 residues long. This CDR3 reads CSVLDRGRAQPQHF. The CDR3, as DNA: TGCAGCGTATTGGACAGGGGGCGCGCTCAGCCCCAGCATTTT.

This rearrangement joins TRBV5-4 to TRBJ2-5; a weak D match, TRBD2 (6 bases). The CDR3 contains 14 residues. With 7 bases removed from V and 1 base from J, the gap between germline ends came to 14 bases. CDR1 is SGHNT and CDR2 is YYREEE in the germline V gene (reference sequence). The CDR3 spells CASGEDSRQETQYF. The CDR3 coding sequence is TGTGCCAGCGGGGAGGATAGCCGCCAAGAGACCCAGTACTTC. Complete variable domain (other parts from reference TRBV5-4 and TRBJ2-5): ETGVTQSPTHLIKTRGQQVTLRCSSQSGHNTVSWYQQALGQGPQFIFQYYREEENGRGNFPPRFSGLQFPNYSSELNVNALELDDSALYLCASGEDSRQETQYFGPGTRLLVL.

The chain couples TRBV6-4 to TRBJ1-2, with D perhaps matching TRBD1 (6 bases). Germline CDR1 reads MRHNA; CDR2 reads SNTAGT. This CDR3 has 15 residues. Trimming shortened V by 3 bases and J by 4 bases, and 15 bases separated the two germline ends. CDR3 DNA sequence: TGTGCCAGCAGTGAGGGGGACAAGCTTGCCTATGGCTACACCTTC. It specifies CASSEGDKLAYGYTF.

The chain has TRBV28 and TRBJ1-6; D remains unclear. The CDR3 runs 12 residues. The germline V gene has CDR1 MDHEN and CDR2 SYDVKM. Trimming pared 2 bases from V and 8 bases from J, leaving 4 bases between. For the CDR3, the DNA is TGTGCCAGCAGTTTACGGGATTCACCCCTCCACTTT. Protein: CASSLRDSPLHF.

The V and J genes are TRBV10-1 and TRBJ2-2; possible D gene TRBD2, 6 bases. CDR3 length: 17 residues. CDR1 WNHNN and CDR2 SYGVQD come from the germline V gene (reference sequence). V gave up 3 bases and J gave up 4 bases, with 18 bases separating them. CDR3 region: CASSDYASVSITGELFF. Written as DNA, the CDR3 is TGCGCCAGCAGTGATTACGCTAGCGTCTCGATCACCGGGGAGCTGTTTTTT.

The J gene is TRBJ2-5, the V gene TRBV30; no definite D call. In germline, CDR1 is GTSNPN, CDR2 SVGIG (reference sequence). This CDR3 comprises 14 residues. The ends were cut back, 1 base at V and 5 bases at J, with 14 bases in the middle. CDR3: CAWSGRSRRETQYF. DNA for the CDR3: TGTGCCTGGAGTGGTAGGTCTCGGCGGGAGACCCAGTACTTC.

This CDR3 is CASSRPRDFLKETQYF. CDR3 bases: TGTGCCAGCTCACGCCCCCGGGACTTTCTTAAAGAGACCCAGTACTTC. V and J are TRBV18 and TRBJ2-5; perhaps TRBD2 as D (6 bases). V gave up 4 bases and J gave up 3 bases, with 18 bases separating them. CDR3 length: 16 amino acids. Looked up from germline, CDR1 is KGHSH and CDR2 is LQKENI.

V gene TRBV11-3 combines with J gene TRBJ2-1, with 8 bases fitting TRBD2. The germline CDR1 and CDR2 sequences are SGHNT and YENEEA. The CDR3 is 19 residues long. After removal of 5 bases from V and 2 bases from J, the junction contained 17 bases not matched to a gene. The CDR3 bases are TGTGCCAGCAGCCCCAACGGTCTTAAGCGGGAGAGAACCTACAATGAGCAGTTCTTC. Its protein is CASSPNGLKRERTYNEQFF.

The chain has TRBV7-8 and TRBJ2-1; 13 nucleotides align to TRBD2. The CDR3 totals 16 residues. CDR1 and CDR2 from the germline V gene are SGHVS and FQNEAQ. Trimming took 0 bases from V and 8 from J; bases not matched to a gene: 4. The DNA for the CDR3 is TGTGCCAGCAGCTTAGCGAGACTAGCGGGAGGTCATGAGCAGTTCTTC. Translation: CASSLARLAGGHEQFF.

This sequence joins TRBV7-9 and TRBJ1-3, with D hard to call. The CDR3 length is 15 residues. Germline V gene data show CDR1 as SEHNR and CDR2 as FQNEAQ (reference sequence). V dropped 3 bases and J dropped 0 bases, with 9 bases sitting between them. The CDR3 here is CASSFSVRSGNTIYF. The CDR3 DNA is TGTGCCAGCAGCTTTAGTGTACGCTCTGGAAACACCATATATTTT. Using reference TRBV7-9 and TRBJ1-3 for the parts outside the CDR3, the full variable domain is DTGVSQNPRHKITKRGQNVTFRCDPISEHNRLYWYRQTLGQGPEFLTYFQNEAQLEKSRLLSDRFSAERPKGSFSTLEIQRTEQGDSAMYLCASSFSVRSGNTIYFGEGSWLTVV.

The V call is TRBV15, the J call TRBJ1-2; D is undetermined. Per germline, CDR1 LNHNV and CDR2 YYDKDF (reference sequence). Deletions cut 5 bases from V and 8 bases from J, with 21 bases between. CDR3 length: 15 amino acids. The CDR3 sequence: CATSQRRDFYEGYTF. DNA for the CDR3: TGTGCCACCAGCCAACGTAGAGACTTCTATGAGGGCTACACCTTC.

This CDR3 is CAISAAGGTGELFF. CDR3 nucleotides: TGTGCCATAAGCGCGGCGGGAGGTACCGGGGAGCTGTTTTTT. V usage is TRBV7-9 and J usage is TRBJ2-2; TRBD2 aligns across 8 bases. The trim removed 10 bases at V and 5 bases at J, leaving 9 bases unmatched. The CDR3 is 14 residues long. The germline CDR1 and CDR2 sequences are SEHNR and FQNEAQ (reference sequence).

The gene calls are TRBV18 and TRBJ2-5; 7 positions match TRBD1. The junction had 3 bases not matched to a gene; V was cut back by 4 bases and J by 4 bases. This CDR3 has 13 residues. CDR1 KGHSH and CDR2 LQKENI come from the germline V gene. This chain's CDR3 is CASSRQGLETQYF. The CDR3 DNA reads as TGTGCCAGCTCACGACAGGGTCTAGAGACCCAGTACTTC.

This clone has a single count. The rearrangement links TRBV2 to TRBJ2-5; weak D call: TRBD1 (6 bases). The V and J ends lost 2 bases and 1 base respectively, with 17 bases between them. Germline-derived CDR1 and CDR2 are SNHLY and FYNNEI. The CDR3 is 17 residues long. The CDR3 coding sequence is TGTGCCAGCAGTGAATTCGTTAGCCGGACAGCCCAAGAGACCCAGTACTTC. This encodes CASSEFVSRTAQETQYF. Using reference TRBV2 and TRBJ2-5 for the parts outside the CDR3, the full variable domain is EPEVTQTPSHQVTQMGQEVILRCVPISNHLYFYWYRQILGQKVEFLVSFYNNEISEKSEIFDDQFSVERPDGSNFTLKIRSTKLEDSAMYFCASSEFVSRTAQETQYFGPGTRLLVL.

The genes are TRBV2 and TRBJ2-2; 12 nucleotides line up with TRBD2. This CDR3 contains 16 residues. V was pared by 1 base and J by 5 bases, with 2 bases of the junction left unmatched. Looked up from germline, CDR1 is SNHLY and CDR2 is FYNNEI. The CDR3 DNA reads TGTGCCAGCAGTGAAGAAACTAGCGGGAGGACCGGGGAGCTGTTTTTT. Protein: CASSEETSGRTGELFF.

The chain uses TRBV1 and TRBJ2-3; TRBD2, the D gene given by the table, was not confirmed from the DNA. TRBV1 constitutes a pseudogene. The CDR3 is 15 residues long. In DNA form, the CDR3 reads TGCACCAGCAGCCCTAGCGGGAGGGCCACAGATACGCAGTATTTT. Encoded protein: CTSSPSGRATDTQYF.

The chain recombines TRBV7-6 with TRBJ2-1; D unclear. Germline CDR1 and CDR2: SGHVS and FNYEAQ. Trimming took off 5 bases at V and 2 bases at J, with 16 bases between the two ends. The CDR3 contains 16 residues. CDR3 in amino acids: CASSPHLSRPYNEQFF. The CDR3 nucleotides are TGTGCCAGCAGCCCACATCTGTCCCGCCCCTACAATGAGCAGTTCTTC.

This chain joins TRBV28 and TRBJ2-7, with D perhaps matching TRBD2 (5 bases). Germline CDR1 and CDR2: MDHEN and SYDVKM. CDR3 length: 14 residues. V lost 4 bases and J lost 5, with 15 bases in between. The CDR3 loop is CASSYGMVIDEQYF. The DNA of the CDR3 is TGTGCCAGCAGTTACGGGATGGTTATCGACGAGCAGTACTTC.

V and J are TRBV23-1 and TRBJ2-1, with no clear D. TRBV23-1 qualifies as an ORF whose function is uncertain. The CDR3 has 13 amino acids. V lost 1 base to trimming and J lost 7 bases, with 8 bases between them. The CDR3 DNA sequence: TGCGCCAGCAGTCAATACAATTTAAATGAGCAGTTCTTC. This encodes CASSQYNLNEQFF.

V is TRBV28 and J is TRBJ2-3, with 8 bases matching TRBD2. The CDR3 length is 17 residues. Germline CDR1 reads MDHEN; CDR2 reads SYDVKM. With V trimmed by 5 bases and J by 1 base, 11 bases remained unmatched. DNA for the CDR3: TGTGCCAGCAGTCCCCGGGAGGGCCCTCGTGGCACAGATACGCAGTATTTT. Protein sequence: CASSPREGPRGTDTQYF.

Written as DNA, the CDR3 is TGTGCCATCAGTGAGTCTCCGAGAAATCAGCCCCAGCATTTT. Its translation: CAISESPRNQPQHF. The chain has TRBV10-3 and TRBJ1-5; D is uncertain. Germline V gives CDR1 ENHRY, CDR2 SYGVKD. The CDR3 loop spans 14 amino acids. Deletions cut 0 bases from V and 4 bases from J, with 7 bases between.

The J gene is TRBJ1-3, the V gene TRBV6-5; D is uncertain. V lost 2 bases to trimming and J lost 4 bases, with 9 bases between them. Germline V gene sequence: CDR1 MNHEY, CDR2 SVGAGI. The CDR3 length is 14 residues. CDR3: CASSYEVRGNTIYF. DNA for the CDR3: TGTGCCAGCAGTTACGAGGTGCGCGGAAACACCATATATTTT.

The CDR3 nucleotides read TGTGCCTGGAGTGTGGATCTAGCGGGAGTGGTGAAGGAGACCCAGTACTTC. Protein sequence: CAWSVDLAGVVKETQYF. The genes are TRBV30 and TRBJ2-5; 10 nucleotides align to TRBD2. V gave up 0 bases and J gave up 5 bases; unmatched junction bases: 12. The germline CDR1 and CDR2 sequences are GTSNPN and SVGIG (reference sequence). The CDR3 covers 17 residues. Based on the CDR3 plus reference TRBV30 and TRBJ2-5, the full variable domain is SQTIHQWPATLVQPVGSPLSLECTVEGTSNPNLYWYRQAAGRGLQLLFYSVGIGQISSEVPQNLSASRPQDRQFILSSKKLLLSDSGFYLCAWSVDLAGVVKETQYFGPGTRLLVL.

The V call is TRBV4-1, the J call TRBJ2-2, with D possibly matching TRBD1 (6 bases). The CDR3 consists of 20 residues. V lost 4 bases and J lost 0, with 24 bases in between. Germline CDR1 and CDR2: MGHRA and YSYEKL. This CDR3 is CASSLRGAGARFSNTGELFF. For the CDR3, the DNA is TGCGCCAGCAGCCTTAGAGGGGCAGGGGCACGATTTTCGAACACCGGGGAGCTGTTTTTT.

J is TRBJ1-5 and V is TRBV9; D call uncertain. The CDR3 has 12 residues. The germline gives CDR1 SGDLS, CDR2 YYNGEE. V lost 3 bases and J 9 bases, leaving 10 bases between the germline ends. The CDR3 nucleotides read TGTGCCAGCAGCGGAAACAGCGGGCCCCAGCATTTT. Protein sequence: CASSGNSGPQHF.